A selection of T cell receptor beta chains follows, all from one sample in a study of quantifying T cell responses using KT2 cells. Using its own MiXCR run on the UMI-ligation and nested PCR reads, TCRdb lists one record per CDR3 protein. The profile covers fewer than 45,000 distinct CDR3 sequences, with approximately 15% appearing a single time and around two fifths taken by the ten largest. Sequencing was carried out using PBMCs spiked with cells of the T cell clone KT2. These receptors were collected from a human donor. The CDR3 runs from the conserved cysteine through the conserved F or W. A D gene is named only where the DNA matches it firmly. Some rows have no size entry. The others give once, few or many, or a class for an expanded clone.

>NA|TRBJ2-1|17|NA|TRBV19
TGTGCCAGTAGTATCGTCCTCGCGGGATCTATCTACAATGAGCAGTTCTTC
CASSIVLAGSIYNEQFF
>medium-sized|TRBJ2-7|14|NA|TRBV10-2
TGCGCCAGCAGTGAAAACAGGGAAAGTTCCGAGCAGTACTTC
CASSENRESSEQYF
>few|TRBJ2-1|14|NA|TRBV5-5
TGTGCCAGCAGCTTGGGCCTCTCGCGCAGCGAGCAGTTCTTC
CASSLGLSRSEQFF
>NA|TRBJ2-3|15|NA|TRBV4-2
TGTGCCAGCAGCCAAGTTGGGGGGATAGCAGATACGCAGTATTTT
CASSQVGGIADTQYF
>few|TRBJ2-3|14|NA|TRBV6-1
TGTGCCAGCACCGTGGGAACAGGGCCAGATACGCAGTATTTT
CASTVGTGPDTQYF
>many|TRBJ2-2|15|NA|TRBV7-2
TGTGCCAGCAGCCCCCTGCGAAGGAACACCGGGGAGCTGTTTTTT
CASSPLRRNTGELFF
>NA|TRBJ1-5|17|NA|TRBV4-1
TGCGCCAGCAGCTGGGTAGGGGGGAACCGCGGGAATCAGCCCCAGCATTTT
CASSWVGGNRGNQPQHF
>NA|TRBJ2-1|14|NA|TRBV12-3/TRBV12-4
TGTGCCAGCAGTAGCTTCCGCCGGGGTAGTGAGCAGTTCTTC
CASSSFRRGSEQFF
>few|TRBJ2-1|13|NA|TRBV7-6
TGTGCCAGCAGCTTTCTAGTAGGCTATGAGCAGTTCTTC
CASSFLVGYEQFF
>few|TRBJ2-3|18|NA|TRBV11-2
TGTGCCAGCAGCTTAGGGGGTCAGGGGACAATTGGCACAGATACGCAGTATTTT
CASSLGGQGTIGTDTQYF
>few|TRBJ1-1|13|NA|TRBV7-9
TGTGCCAGCAGCTTGACAGGGAACACTGAAGCTTTCTTT
CASSLTGNTEAFF
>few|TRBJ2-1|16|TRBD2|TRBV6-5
TGTGCCAGCAGTTACTCCTTAGCGGGGGGGCACAATGAGCAGTTCTTC
CASSYSLAGGHNEQFF
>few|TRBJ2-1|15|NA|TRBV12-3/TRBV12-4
TGTGCCAGCAGTTGGGGGAGGGGGCCCTACAATGAGCAGTTCTTC
CASSWGRGPYNEQFF
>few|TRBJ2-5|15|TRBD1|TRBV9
TGTGCCAGCAGCGTCACAGGGGGCCCAGAAGAGACCCAGTACTTC
CASSVTGGPEETQYF
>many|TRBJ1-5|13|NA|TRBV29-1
TGCAGCGTTTCGACAGGCCAGGATCAGCCCCAGCATTTT
CSVSTGQDQPQHF
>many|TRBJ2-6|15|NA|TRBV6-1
TGTGCCAGCAGTGAAGAAGGTGCTGGGGCCAACGTCCTGACTTTC
CASSEEGAGANVLTF
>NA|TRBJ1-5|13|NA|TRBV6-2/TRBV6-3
TGTGCCAGCAGTTACTCGAGCGGTCAGCCCCAGCATTTT
CASSYSSGQPQHF